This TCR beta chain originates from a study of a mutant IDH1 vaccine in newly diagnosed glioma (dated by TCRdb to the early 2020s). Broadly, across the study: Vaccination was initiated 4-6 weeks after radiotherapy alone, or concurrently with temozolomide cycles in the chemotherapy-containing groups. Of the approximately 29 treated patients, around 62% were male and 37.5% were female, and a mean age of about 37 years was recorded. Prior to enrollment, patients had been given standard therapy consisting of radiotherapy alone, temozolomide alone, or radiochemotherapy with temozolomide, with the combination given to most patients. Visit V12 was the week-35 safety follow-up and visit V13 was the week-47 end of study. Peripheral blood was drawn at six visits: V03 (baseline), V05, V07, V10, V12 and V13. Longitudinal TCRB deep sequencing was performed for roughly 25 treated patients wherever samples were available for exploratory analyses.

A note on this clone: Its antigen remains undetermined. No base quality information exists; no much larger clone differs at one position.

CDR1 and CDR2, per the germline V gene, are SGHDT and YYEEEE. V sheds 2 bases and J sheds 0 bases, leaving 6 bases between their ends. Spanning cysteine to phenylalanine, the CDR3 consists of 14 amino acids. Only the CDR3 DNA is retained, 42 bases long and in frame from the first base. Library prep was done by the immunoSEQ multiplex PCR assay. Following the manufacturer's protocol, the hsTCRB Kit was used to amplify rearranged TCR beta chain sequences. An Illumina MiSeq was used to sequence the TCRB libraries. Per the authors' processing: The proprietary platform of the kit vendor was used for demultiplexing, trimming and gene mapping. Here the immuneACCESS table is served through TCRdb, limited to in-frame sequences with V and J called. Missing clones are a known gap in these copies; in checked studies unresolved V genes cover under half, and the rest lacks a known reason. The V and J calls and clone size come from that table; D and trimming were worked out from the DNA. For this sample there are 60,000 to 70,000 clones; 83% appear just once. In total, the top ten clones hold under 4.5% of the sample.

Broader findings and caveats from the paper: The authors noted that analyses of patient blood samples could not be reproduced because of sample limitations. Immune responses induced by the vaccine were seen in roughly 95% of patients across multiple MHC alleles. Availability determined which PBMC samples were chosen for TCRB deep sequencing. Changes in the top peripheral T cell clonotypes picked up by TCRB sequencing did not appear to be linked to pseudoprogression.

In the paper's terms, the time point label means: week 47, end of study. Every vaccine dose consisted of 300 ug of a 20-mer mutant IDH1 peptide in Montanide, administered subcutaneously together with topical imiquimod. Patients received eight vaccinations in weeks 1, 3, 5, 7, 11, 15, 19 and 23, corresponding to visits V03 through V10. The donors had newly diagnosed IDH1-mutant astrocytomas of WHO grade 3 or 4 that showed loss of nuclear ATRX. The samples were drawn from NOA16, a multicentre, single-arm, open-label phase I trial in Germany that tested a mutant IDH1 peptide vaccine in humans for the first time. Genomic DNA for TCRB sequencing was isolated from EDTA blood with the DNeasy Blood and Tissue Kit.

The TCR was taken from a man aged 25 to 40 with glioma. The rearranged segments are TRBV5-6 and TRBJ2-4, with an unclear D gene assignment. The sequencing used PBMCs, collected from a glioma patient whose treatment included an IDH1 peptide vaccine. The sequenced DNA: TGTGCCAGCAGCTTTGAACTAGCCAAAAACATTCAGTACTTC. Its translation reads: CASSFELAKNIQYF. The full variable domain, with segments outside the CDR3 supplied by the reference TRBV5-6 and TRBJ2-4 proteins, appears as DAGVTQSPTHLIKTRGQQVTLRCSPKSGHDTVSWYQQALGQGPQFIFQYYEEEERQRGNFPDRFSGHQFPNYSSELNVNALLLGDSALYLCASSFELAKNIQYFGAGTRLSVL.